This T cell receptor (beta chain) was recovered during a study of OX40 agonist ivuxolimab in advanced cancers. The ends were cut back, 1 base at V and 4 bases at J, with 13 bases in the middle. CDR1 SEHNR and CDR2 FQNEAQ come from the germline V gene (reference sequence). The CDR3 contains 15 residues. Sequencing was performed with immunoSEQ multiplex PCR; in TCRdb, only in-frame clones are kept and a portion is missing. The data hold 36,000 or so clones, with under 85% observed a single time. This clonotype was obtained from an adult with an advanced solid tumor such as melanoma, head and neck, liver or kidney cancer. The V gene is TRBV7-9, the J gene TRBJ1-2; D might be TRBD1 (6 bases). Sequenced material: CD4+ or CD8+ T cells sorted from blood, taken in a trial of the OX40 agonist ivuxolimab. The CDR3 DNA reads TGTGCCAGCAGCTTAGAGGTGGTGGACAGCTATGGCTACACCTTC. This codes for CASSLEVVDSYGYTF. Based on the CDR3 plus reference TRBV7-9 and TRBJ1-2, the full variable domain is DTGVSQNPRHKITKRGQNVTFRCDPISEHNRLYWYRQTLGQGPEFLTYFQNEAQLEKSRLLSDRFSAERPKGSFSTLEIQRTEQGDSAMYLCASSLEVVDSYGYTFGSGTRLTVV.